The T cell receptor beta chain described here comes from a study of circulating CD8 cells and anti-PD-1 response in melanoma. The overall study: Response groups: complete/partial responders versus stable/progressive non-responders.

Four subsets defined by PD-1 and/or TIGIT were sorted from live CD3+CD8+TCRalphabeta+ cells. V lost 4 bases, J lost 8 bases, and 18 bases lay in between. Per germline, CDR1 MNHEY and CDR2 SMNVEV (reference sequence). The CDR3 is 15 amino acids. General study points: Generally, no replicate experiments were performed.

In the case of this clonotype: Its antigen is unknown.

The QIAseq Immune Repertoire TCR panel built the libraries from roughly 15 ng of total RNA. Each CDR3 protein is one row after TCRdb ran MiXCR on the reads. This table holds about 670 distinct CDR3 sequences, roughly 7.6% found once. This receptor was obtained from a human donor with melanoma. The chain employs TRBV27 and TRBJ2-1; a possible D gene is TRBD1 (6 bases). Sample: CD8+ T cells from PBMCs, taken at baseline or after one month of anti-PD-1 therapy (not recorded which). The CDR3, as DNA: TGTGCCAGCAGTTCTTTGGGACATCATAACGATGAGCAGTTCTTC. Translated, it gives CASSSLGHHNDEQFF.